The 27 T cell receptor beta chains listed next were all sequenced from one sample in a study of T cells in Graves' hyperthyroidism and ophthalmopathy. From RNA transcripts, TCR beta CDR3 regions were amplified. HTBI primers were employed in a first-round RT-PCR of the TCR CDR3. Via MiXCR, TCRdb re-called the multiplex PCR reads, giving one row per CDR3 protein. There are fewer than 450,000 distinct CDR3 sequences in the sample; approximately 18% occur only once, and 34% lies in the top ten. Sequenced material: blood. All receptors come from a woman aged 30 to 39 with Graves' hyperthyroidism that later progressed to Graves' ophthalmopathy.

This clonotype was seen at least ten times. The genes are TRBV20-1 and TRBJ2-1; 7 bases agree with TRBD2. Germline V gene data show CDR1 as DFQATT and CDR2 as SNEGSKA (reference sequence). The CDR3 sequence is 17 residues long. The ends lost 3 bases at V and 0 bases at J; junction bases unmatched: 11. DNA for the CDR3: TGCAGTGCTAGTTTCGCGGGGGAGACGATCTCCTACAATGAGCAGTTCTTC. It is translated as CSASFAGETISYNEQFF.

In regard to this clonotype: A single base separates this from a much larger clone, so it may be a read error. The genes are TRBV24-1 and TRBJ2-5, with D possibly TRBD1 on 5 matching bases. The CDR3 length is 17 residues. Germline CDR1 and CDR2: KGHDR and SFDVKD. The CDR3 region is CVTSEAPQDNPLETQYF. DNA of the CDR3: TGTGTCACCAGTGAAGCCCCACAGGATAACCCTCTAGAGACCCAGTACTTC.

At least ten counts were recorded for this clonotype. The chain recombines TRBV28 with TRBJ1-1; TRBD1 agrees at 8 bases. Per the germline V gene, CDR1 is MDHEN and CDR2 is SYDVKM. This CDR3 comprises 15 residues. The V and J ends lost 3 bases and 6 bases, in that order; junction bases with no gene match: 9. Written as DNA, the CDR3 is TGTGCCAGCAGTTTCATAGACAGGGGATCGGCTGAAGCTTTCTTT. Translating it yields CASSFIDRGSAEAFF. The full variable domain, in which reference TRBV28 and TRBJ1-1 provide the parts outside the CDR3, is DVKVTQSSRYLVKRTGEKVFLECVQDMDHENMFWYRQDPGLGLRLIYFSYDVKMKEKGDIPEGYSVSREKKERFSLILESASTNQTSMYLCASSFIDRGSAEAFFGQGTRLTVV.

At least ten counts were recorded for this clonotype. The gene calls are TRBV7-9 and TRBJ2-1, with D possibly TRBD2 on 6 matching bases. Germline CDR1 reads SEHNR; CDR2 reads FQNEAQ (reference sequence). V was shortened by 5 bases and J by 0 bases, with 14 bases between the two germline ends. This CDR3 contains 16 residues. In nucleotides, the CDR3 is TGTGCCAGCAGCGCTAGCGTATCGAGCTCCTACAATGAGCAGTTCTTC. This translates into CASSASVSSSYNEQFF.

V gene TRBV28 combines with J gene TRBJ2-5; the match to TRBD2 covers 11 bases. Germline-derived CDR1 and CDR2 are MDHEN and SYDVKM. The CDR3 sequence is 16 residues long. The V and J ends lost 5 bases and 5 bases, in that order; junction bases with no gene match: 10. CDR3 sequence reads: CASSAVLAGGPETQYF. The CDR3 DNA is TGTGCCAGCAGTGCCGTGTTAGCGGGAGGGCCGGAGACCCAGTACTTC.

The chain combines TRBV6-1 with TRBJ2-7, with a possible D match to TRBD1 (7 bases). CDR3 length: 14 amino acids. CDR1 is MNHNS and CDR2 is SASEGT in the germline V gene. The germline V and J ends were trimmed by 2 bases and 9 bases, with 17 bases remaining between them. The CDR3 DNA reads TGTGCCAGCAGTGAACGGGGCAGGGGGGAGCGGCAGTACTTC. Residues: CASSERGRGERQYF.

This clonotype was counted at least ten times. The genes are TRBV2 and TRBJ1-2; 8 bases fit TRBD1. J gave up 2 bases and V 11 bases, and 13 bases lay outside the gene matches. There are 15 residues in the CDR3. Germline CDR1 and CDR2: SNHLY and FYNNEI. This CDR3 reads CASKDRGTLNYGYTF. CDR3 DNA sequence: TGTGCCTCAAAAGACAGGGGCACGTTGAACTATGGCTACACCTTC.

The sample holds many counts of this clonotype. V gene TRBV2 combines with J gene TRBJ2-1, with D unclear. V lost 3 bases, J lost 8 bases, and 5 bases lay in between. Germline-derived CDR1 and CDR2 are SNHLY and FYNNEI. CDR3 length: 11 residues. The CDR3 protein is CASSDPDEQFF. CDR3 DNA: TGTGCCAGCAGTGACCCCGATGAGCAGTTCTTC. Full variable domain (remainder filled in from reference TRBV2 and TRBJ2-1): EPEVTQTPSHQVTQMGQEVILRCVPISNHLYFYWYRQILGQKVEFLVSFYNNEISEKSEIFDDQFSVERPDGSNFTLKIRSTKLEDSAMYFCASSDPDEQFFGPGTRLTVL.

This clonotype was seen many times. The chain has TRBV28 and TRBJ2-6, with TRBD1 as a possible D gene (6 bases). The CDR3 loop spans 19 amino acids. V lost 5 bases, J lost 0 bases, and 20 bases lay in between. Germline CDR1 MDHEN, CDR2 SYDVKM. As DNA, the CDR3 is TGTGCCAGCAGTGGATTTCACAGGGACACGGTCTCTGGGGCCAACGTCCTGACTTTC. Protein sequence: CASSGFHRDTVSGANVLTF. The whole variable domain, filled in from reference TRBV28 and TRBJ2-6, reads DVKVTQSSRYLVKRTGEKVFLECVQDMDHENMFWYRQDPGLGLRLIYFSYDVKMKEKGDIPEGYSVSREKKERFSLILESASTNQTSMYLCASSGFHRDTVSGANVLTFGAGSRLTVL.

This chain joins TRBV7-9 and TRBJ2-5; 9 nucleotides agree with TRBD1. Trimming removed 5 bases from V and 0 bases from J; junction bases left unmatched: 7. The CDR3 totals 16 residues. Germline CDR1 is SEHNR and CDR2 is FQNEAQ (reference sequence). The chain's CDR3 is CASSASGTGNQETQYF. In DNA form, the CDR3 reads TGTGCCAGCAGCGCCTCCGGGACAGGGAACCAAGAGACCCAGTACTTC. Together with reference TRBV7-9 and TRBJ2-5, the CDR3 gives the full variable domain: DTGVSQNPRHKITKRGQNVTFRCDPISEHNRLYWYRQTLGQGPEFLTYFQNEAQLEKSRLLSDRFSAERPKGSFSTLEIQRTEQGDSAMYLCASSASGTGNQETQYFGPGTRLLVL.

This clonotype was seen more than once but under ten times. The CDR3 region has the DNA TGCGCCAGCAGCCAAGACGCTGGGGTACTCACTGAAGCTTTCTTT. As protein: CASSQDAGVLTEAFF. J is TRBJ1-1 and V is TRBV4-1; D is unclear. Trimming shortened V by 0 bases and J by 4 bases, and 12 bases separated the two germline ends. Per germline, CDR1 MGHRA and CDR2 YSYEKL. This CDR3 contains 15 residues.

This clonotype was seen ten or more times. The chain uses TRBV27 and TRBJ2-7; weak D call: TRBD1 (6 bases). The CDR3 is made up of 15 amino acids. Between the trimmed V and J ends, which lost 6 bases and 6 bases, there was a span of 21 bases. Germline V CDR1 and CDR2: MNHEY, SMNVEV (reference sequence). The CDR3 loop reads CASRALSQGLFEQYF. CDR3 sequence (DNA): TGTGCCAGCAGAGCCCTCTCTCAGGGGCTCTTCGAGCAGTACTTC.

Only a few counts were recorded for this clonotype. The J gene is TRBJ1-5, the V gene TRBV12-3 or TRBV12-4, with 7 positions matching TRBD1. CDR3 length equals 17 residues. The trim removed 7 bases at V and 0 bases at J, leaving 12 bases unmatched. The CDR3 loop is CASISGTEKYSNQPQHF. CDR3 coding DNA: TGTGCCAGCATTTCCGGGACAGAAAAGTATAGCAATCAGCCCCAGCATTTT.

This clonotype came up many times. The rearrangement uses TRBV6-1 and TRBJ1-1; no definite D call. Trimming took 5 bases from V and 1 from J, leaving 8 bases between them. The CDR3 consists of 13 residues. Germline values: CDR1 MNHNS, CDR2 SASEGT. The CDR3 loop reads CASSYRRNTEAFF. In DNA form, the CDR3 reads TGTGCCAGCAGTTACCGGCGGAACACTGAAGCTTTCTTT.

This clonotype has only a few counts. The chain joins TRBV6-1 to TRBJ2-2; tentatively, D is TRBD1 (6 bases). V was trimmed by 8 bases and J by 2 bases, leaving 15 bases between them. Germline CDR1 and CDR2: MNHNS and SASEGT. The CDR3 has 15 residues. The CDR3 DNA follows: TGTGCCAGCTCTCAAGACAGGAGCAACACCGGGGAGCTGTTTTTT. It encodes CASSQDRSNTGELFF.

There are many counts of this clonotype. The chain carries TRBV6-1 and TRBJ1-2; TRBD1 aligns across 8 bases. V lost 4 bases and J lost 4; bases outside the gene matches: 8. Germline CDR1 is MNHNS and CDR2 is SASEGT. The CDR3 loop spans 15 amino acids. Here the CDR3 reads CASSAPQGAGYGYTF. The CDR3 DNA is TGTGCCAGCAGTGCGCCGCAGGGGGCTGGCTATGGCTACACCTTC.

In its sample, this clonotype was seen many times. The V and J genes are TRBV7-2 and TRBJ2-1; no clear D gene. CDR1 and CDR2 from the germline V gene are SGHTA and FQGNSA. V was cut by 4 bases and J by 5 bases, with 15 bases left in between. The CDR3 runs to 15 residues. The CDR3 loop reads CASSSWDLGNNEQFF. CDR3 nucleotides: TGTGCCAGCAGCTCGTGGGATCTAGGAAACAATGAGCAGTTCTTC.

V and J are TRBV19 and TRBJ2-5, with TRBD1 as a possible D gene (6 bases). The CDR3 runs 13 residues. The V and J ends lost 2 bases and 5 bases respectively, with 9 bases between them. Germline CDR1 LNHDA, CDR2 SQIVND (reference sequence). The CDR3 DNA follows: TGTGCCAGTAGTATAACAGGGAGCGAGACCCAGTACTTC. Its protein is CASSITGSETQYF. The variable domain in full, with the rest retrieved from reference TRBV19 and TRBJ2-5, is DGGITQSPKYLFRKEGQNVTLSCEQNLNHDAMYWYRQDPGQGLRLIYYSQIVNDFQKGDIAEGYSVSREKKESFPLTVTSAQKNPTAFYLCASSITGSETQYFGPGTRLLVL.

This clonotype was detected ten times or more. CDR3 DNA sequence: TGTGCCATCACGATAGGACAGGGGGAGGATGGCTACACCTTC. As protein: CAITIGQGEDGYTF. The chain couples TRBV10-3 to TRBJ1-2; 10 nucleotides align to TRBD1. Trimming cost V 7 bases and J 6 bases; bases outside gene matches: 8. CDR1 is ENHRY, CDR2 SYGVKD, per germline. CDR3 length: 14 amino acids.

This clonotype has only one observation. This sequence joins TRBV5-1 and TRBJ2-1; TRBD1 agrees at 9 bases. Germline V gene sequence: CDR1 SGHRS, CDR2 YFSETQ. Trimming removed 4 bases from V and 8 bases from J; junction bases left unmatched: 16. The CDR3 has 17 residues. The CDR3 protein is CASSQDQGGQGSDEQFF. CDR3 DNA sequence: TGCGCCAGCAGCCAAGATCAGGGGGGACAGGGCAGCGATGAGCAGTTCTTC. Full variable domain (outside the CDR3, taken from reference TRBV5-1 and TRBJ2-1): KAGVTQTPRYLIKTRGQQVTLSCSPISGHRSVSWYQQTPGQGLQFLFEYFSETQRNKGNFPGRFSGRQFSNSRSEMNVSTLELGDSALYLCASSQDQGGQGSDEQFFGPGTRLTVL.

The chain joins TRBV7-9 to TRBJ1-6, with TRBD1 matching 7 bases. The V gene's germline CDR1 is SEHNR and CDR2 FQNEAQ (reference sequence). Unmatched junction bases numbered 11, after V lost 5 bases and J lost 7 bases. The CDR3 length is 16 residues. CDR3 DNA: TGTGCCAGCAGCCCGACCCTCGGACAGGAGAATTCACCCCTCCACTTT. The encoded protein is CASSPTLGQENSPLHF.

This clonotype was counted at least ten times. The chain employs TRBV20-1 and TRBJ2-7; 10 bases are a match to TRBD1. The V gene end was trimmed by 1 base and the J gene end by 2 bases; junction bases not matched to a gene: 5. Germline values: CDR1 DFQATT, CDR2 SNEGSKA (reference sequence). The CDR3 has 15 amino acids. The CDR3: CSARGQGATAYEQYF. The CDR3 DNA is TGCAGTGCTAGAGGACAGGGGGCAACAGCCTACGAGCAGTACTTC.

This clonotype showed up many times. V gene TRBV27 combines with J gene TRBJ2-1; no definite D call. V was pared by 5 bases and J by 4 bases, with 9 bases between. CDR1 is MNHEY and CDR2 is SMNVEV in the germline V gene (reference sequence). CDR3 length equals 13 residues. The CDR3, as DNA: TGTGCCAGCAGTACAGACGGGTACAATGAGCAGTTCTTC. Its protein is CASSTDGYNEQFF.

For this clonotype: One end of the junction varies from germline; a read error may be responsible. CDR3 protein: CASSSEDSGDTIYF. The CDR3 DNA follows: TGTGCCAGCAGTTCGGAGGACTCTGGAGACACCATATATTTT. This chain uses TRBV28 with TRBJ1-3, with D unresolved. Germline V CDR1 and CDR2: MDHEN, SYDVKM. The length of the CDR3 is 14 residues.

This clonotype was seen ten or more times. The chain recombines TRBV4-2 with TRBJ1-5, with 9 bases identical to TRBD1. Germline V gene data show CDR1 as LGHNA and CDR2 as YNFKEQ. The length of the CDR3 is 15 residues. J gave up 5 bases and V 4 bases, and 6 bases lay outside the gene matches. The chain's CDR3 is CASSLGTGSYQPQHF. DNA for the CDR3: TGTGCCAGCAGCCTCGGGACAGGGTCTTATCAGCCCCAGCATTTT.

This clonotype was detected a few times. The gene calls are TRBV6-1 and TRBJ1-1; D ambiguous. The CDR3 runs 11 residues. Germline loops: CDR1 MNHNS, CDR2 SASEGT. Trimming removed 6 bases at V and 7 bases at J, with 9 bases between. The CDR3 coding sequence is TGTGCCAGCAGCTGGAGCCATGAAGCTTTCTTT. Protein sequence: CASSWSHEAFF.

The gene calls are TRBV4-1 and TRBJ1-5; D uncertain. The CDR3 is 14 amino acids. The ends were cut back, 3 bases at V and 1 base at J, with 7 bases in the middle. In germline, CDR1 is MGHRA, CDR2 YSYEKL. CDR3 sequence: CASSHAGSNQPQHF. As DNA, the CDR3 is TGCGCCAGCAGCCACGCAGGCAGCAATCAGCCCCAGCATTTT.